This note documents a single TCR beta chain sequence. Its target is unknown. These data come from a study of Ad26.COV2.S vaccination and SARS-CoV-2 variants. Study details: Donor was one of the participants in the Ad26.COV2.S arm of the COV1001 trial. Ad26.COV2.S given intramuscularly, once or twice 56 days apart. General observations from the study: Considerable breadth of spike-specific CD8+ and CD4+ T cell responses has reportedly been documented following vaccination.

This table comes from immunoSEQ multiplex PCR, and its TCRdb copy is limited to in-frame clones, with some not included. The sample includes some 290,000 clones, 70% to 90% seen only once; the top ten take around 2%. Treatment in this sample: roughly 18 received Ad26.COV2.S at low or high dose, single or two shots; 5 received placebo; per-sample allocation not given. Samples were taken on day 63 after the first vaccine or placebo injection. The administered vaccine (an Ad26 vector) expressed Wuhan-strain SARS-CoV-2 spike. The germline V and J ends were trimmed by 8 bases and 3 bases, with 15 bases remaining between them. Germline assignment: CDR1 MDHEN and CDR2 SYDVKM. CDR3 length: 14 residues.

The chain has TRBV28 and TRBJ2-3; TRBD2 might be the D (6 bases). This receptor was obtained from a person between 18 and 59 years old who received the Ad26.COV2.S COVID-19 vaccine or a placebo. The material was peripheral blood, obtained in a trial of Ad26.COV2.S vaccine versus placebo. CDR3 sequence: CASARPGGTDTQYF. CDR3 coding DNA: TGTGCCAGCGCCCGCCCCGGGGGTACAGATACGCAGTATTTT.